The subject of this entry is one TCR beta chain. The target antigen is unknown. From germline, CDR1 is MDHEN and CDR2 SYDVKM. The CDR3 has 14 amino acids. The V gene lost 5 bases and the J gene lost 3 bases, with 11 bases spanning the gap. Amplification yielded TCR beta CDR3 regions, with RNA transcripts as the source. Initially, a first-round RT-PCR of the TCR CDR3 employed the HTBI primer set. TCRdb recomputed calls from the multiplex PCR reads with MiXCR, one row per CDR3 protein. The sample contains a few hundred thousand distinct CDR3 sequences, over 15% of which appear only once. This record comes from a study of T cells in Graves' hyperthyroidism and ophthalmopathy. Study context: Peripheral blood collection took place at initial diagnosis, before any treatment.

Study-wide results and caveats: In the blood, most expanded thyroid clonotypes above 0.001 appeared as well.

The sequenced sample was blood. The chain joins TRBV28 to TRBJ2-4, with TRBD1 as a possible D gene (5 bases). This sequence originates from a woman aged 45-65 years with Graves' hyperthyroidism. CDR3 in DNA: TGTGCCAGCAGTCTCCGAAGGGGCAAAAACATTCAGTACTTC. Translation: CASSLRRGKNIQYF.